This T cell receptor beta chain was observed in a study of blood T cell repertoires in COVID-19. In the study overall: The United States, Italy and Spain provided the acute and convalescent COVID-19 samples. Sample material is recorded as cDNA or gDNA derived from T cells, B-cell-depleted T cells, or PBMCs.

Per the original methods: Counts of nucleated cells, estimated from reference gene primer amplification, were obtained. Libraries were prepared by immunoSEQ multiplex PCR; TCRdb keeps only in-frame clonotypes and omits some of them. Clonal size and the V and J genes are those of that table, whereas D and trimming came from the DNA. This table holds tens of thousands of clones, more than 85% found once. CDR1 and CDR2 from the germline V gene are SGHRS and YFSETQ. Trimming cost V 8 bases and J 5 bases; bases outside gene matches: 19. There are 17 residues in the CDR3. Sequencing was carried out using peripheral blood. The TCR sequence derives from a man in his 70s with acute or convalescent COVID-19. The rearrangement uses TRBV5-1 and TRBJ1-5, with 7 nucleotides matching TRBD1. The DNA of the CDR3 is TGCGCCAGTTTGCCCCGGGACAGAACCATTGGTGATCAGCCCCAGCATTTT. Its translation: CASLPRDRTIGDQPQHF.